This T cell receptor (beta chain) comes out of a study of T-cell reconstitution after alpha-beta-depleted transplantation in children. This clonotype was counted between two and nine times. The ends were cut back, 0 bases at V and 6 bases at J, with 13 bases in the middle. CDR3 length: 14 amino acids. Germline V CDR1 and CDR2: SGHRS, YFSETQ. Unique molecular identifiers were incorporated when the TCRbeta library was constructed. TCRdb passed the PCR reads through MiXCR, listing each CDR3 protein once. The sample comprises approximately 350,000 distinct CDR3 sequences, about an eighth of which are singletons, and roughly 4.5% rests with the top ten.

The sample here was PBMCs, taken from the stem cell graft. The clonotype was recovered from a human donor who donated a stem cell graft to a child with Fanconi anemia. The V call is TRBV5-1, the J call TRBJ2-7; TRBD1 or TRBD2 may be the D gene (6 bases each). In DNA, the CDR3 is TGCGCCAGCAGCTTGGCCACAGGGAGGAGCGAGCAGTACTTC. This codes for CASSLATGRSEQYF. The full variable domain, with the rest looked up from reference TRBV5-1 and TRBJ2-7, is KAGVTQTPRYLIKTRGQQVTLSCSPISGHRSVSWYQQTPGQGLQFLFEYFSETQRNKGNFPGRFSGRQFSNSRSEMNVSTLELGDSALYLCASSLATGRSEQYFGPGTRLTVT.